The 4 T cell receptor beta chains in this list originate from one sample, sequenced in a study of CD8+ T cells in alopecia areata listed by TCRdb under 2018. The time point label corresponds to: baseline before oral tofacitinib. Receptor amplification or capture employed the immunoSEQ multiplex PCR assay. For TCR sequencing, RNA was extracted from every sample and reverse transcribed into cDNA to serve as template. Sourced from immuneACCESS, this table was stored by TCRdb with only in-frame sequences that have V and J called. A share of the clones is absent; for the studies checked, an unresolved V gene accounts for under half, and the remainder has no known explanation. The sample table holds about 250,000 clones, of which under 80% were seen once. Around 1.2% of the sample rests with the top ten. Sample: CD4+ T cells sorted from blood, taken at week 0. All receptors come from a human donor with alopecia areata.

In DNA form, the CDR3 reads TGTGCCAGCCAAGGGCAGGGCGAGACCCAGTACTTC. Protein: CASQGQGETQYF. This chain links TRBV6-5 with TRBJ2-5, with D perhaps TRBD1 (5 bases). Germline-derived CDR1 and CDR2 are MNHEY and SVGAGI. Trimming stripped 8 bases from V and 5 bases from J, with 12 bases between. This CDR3 comprises 12 residues.

DNA of the CDR3: TGTGCCTGGAGGGCGAACACTGAAGCTTTCTTT. Translation: CAWRANTEAFF. The rearrangement joins TRBV30 to TRBJ1-1; no reliable D call. Trimming took 3 bases from V and 1 from J, leaving 3 bases between them. The CDR3 has 11 residues. CDR1 is GTSNPN, CDR2 SVGIG, per germline (reference sequence).

V usage is TRBV6-5 and J usage is TRBJ2-7; 8 bases are shared with TRBD1. Germline CDR1 reads MNHEY; CDR2 reads SVGAGI. This CDR3 has 14 residues. The junction had 8 bases not matched to a gene; V was cut back by 7 bases and J by 3 bases. CDR3 protein: CASNTNGQGYEQYF. The CDR3 DNA reads TGTGCCAGCAATACAAACGGACAGGGCTACGAGCAGTACTTC.

Of note for this clone: This CDR3 is also generated by other DNA sequences in the sample. The CDR3 DNA is TGTGCCAGCAGCGTAGCTGTGAACACTGAAGCTTTCTTT. This translates into CASSVAVNTEAFF. This sequence joins TRBV9 and TRBJ1-1, with D unclear. CDR3 length: 13 residues. The V gene's germline CDR1 is SGDLS and CDR2 YYNGEE. V was cut by 0 bases and J by 0 bases, with 3 bases left in between.